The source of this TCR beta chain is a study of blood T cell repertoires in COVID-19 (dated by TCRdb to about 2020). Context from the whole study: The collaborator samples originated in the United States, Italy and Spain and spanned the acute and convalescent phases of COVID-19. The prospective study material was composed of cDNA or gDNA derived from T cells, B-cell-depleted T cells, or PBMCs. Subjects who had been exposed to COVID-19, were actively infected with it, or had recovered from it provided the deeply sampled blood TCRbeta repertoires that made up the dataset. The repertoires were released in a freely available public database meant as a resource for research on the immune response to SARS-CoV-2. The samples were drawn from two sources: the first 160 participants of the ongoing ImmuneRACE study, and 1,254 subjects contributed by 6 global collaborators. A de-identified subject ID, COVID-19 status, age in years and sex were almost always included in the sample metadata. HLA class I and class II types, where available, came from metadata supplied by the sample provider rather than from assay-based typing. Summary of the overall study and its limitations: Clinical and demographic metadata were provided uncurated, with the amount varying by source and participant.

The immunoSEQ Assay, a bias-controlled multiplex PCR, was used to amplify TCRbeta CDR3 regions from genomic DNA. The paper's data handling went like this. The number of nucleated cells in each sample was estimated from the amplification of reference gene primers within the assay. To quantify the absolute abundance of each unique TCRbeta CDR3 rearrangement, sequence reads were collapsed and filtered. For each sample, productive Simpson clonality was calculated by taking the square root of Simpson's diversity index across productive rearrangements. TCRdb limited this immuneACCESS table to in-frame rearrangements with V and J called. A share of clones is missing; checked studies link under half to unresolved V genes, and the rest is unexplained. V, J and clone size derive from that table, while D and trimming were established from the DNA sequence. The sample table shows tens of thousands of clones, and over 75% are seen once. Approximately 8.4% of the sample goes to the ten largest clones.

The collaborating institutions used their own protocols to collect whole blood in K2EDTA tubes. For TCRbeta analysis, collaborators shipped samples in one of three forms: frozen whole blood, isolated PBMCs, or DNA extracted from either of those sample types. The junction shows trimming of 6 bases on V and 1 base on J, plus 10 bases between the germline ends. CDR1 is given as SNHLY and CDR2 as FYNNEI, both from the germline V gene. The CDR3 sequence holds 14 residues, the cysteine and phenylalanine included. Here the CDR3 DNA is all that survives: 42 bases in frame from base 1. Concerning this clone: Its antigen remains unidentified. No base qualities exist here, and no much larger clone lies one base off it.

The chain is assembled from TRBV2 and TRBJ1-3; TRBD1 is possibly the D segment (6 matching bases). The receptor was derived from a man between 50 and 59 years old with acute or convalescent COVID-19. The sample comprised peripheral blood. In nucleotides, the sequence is TGTGCCAGCAGACTCAGGGGATCTGGAAACACCATATATTTT. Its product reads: CASRLRGSGNTIYF.